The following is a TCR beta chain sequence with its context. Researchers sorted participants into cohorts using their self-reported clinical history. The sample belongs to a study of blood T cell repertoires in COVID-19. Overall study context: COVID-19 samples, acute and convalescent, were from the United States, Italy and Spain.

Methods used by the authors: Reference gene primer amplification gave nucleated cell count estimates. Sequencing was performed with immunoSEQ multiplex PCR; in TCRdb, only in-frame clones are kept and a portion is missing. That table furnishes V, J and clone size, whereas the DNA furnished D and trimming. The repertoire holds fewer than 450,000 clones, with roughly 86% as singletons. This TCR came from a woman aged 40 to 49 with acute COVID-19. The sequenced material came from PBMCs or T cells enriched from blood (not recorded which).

The DNA of the CDR3 is TGTGCCAGCACCAGAAGCGCTTTTTCTTACGAGCAGTACTTC. This encodes CASTRSAFSYEQYF. The V and J genes are TRBV2 and TRBJ2-7; D is uncertain. Germline lookup yields CDR1 SNHLY and CDR2 FYNNEI. This CDR3 is 14 amino acids long. Deletions cut 7 bases from V and 4 bases from J, with 17 bases between.